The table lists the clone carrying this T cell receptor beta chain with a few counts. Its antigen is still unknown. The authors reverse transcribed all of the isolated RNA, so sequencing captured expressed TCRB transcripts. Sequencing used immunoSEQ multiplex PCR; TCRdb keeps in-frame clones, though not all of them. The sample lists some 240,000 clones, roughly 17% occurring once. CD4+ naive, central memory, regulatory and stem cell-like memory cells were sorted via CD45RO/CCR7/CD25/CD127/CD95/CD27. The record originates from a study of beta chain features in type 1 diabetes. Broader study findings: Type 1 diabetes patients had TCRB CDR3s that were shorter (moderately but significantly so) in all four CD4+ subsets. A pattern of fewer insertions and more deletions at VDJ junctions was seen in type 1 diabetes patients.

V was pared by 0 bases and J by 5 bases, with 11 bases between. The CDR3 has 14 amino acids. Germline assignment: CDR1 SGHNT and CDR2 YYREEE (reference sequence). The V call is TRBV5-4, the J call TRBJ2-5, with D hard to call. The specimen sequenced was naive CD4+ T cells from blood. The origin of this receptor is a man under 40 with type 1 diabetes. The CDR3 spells CASSLEVLGETQYF. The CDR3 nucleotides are TGTGCCAGCAGCTTGGAAGTTTTGGGGGAGACCCAGTACTTC.